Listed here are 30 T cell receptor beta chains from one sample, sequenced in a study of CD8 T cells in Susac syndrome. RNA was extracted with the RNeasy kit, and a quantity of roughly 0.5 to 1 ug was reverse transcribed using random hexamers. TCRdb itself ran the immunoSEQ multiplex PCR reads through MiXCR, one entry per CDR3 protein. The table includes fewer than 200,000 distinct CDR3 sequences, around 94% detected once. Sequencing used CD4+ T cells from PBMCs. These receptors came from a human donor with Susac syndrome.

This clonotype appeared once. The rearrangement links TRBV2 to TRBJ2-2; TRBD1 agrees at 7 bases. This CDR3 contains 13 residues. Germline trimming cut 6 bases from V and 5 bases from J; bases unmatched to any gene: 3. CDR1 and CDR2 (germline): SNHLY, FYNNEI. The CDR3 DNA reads TGTGCCAGCAGCACAGGGGCTACCGGGGAGCTGTTTTTT. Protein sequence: CASSTGATGELFF. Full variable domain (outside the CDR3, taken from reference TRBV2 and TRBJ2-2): EPEVTQTPSHQVTQMGQEVILRCVPISNHLYFYWYRQILGQKVEFLVSFYNNEISEKSEIFDDQFSVERPDGSNFTLKIRSTKLEDSAMYFCASSTGATGELFFGEGSRLTVL.

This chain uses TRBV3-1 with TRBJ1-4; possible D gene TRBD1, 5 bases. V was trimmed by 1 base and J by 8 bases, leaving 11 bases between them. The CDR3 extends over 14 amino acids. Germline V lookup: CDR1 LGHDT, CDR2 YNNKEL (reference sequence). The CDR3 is CASSQARVAEKLFF. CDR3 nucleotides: TGTGCCAGCAGCCAAGCCAGGGTCGCAGAAAAACTGTTTTTT. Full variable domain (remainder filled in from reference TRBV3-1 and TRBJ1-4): DTAVSQTPKYLVTQMGNDKSIKCEQNLGHDTMYWYKQDSKKFLKIMFSYNNKELIINETVPNRFSPKSPDKAHLNLHINSLELGDSAVYFCASSQARVAEKLFFGSGTQLSVL.

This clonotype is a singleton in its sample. CDR3 sequence (DNA): TGTGCCAGCTCGTCCCCCTCAGGGGAAGGGACCCAGTACTTC. This codes for CASSSPSGEGTQYF. The rearrangement joins TRBV3-1 to TRBJ2-5, with D maybe TRBD1 (6 bases). CDR3 length equals 14 residues. V gave up 8 bases and J gave up 7 bases, with 20 bases separating them. CDR1 and CDR2 from the germline V gene are LGHDT and YNNKEL (reference sequence).

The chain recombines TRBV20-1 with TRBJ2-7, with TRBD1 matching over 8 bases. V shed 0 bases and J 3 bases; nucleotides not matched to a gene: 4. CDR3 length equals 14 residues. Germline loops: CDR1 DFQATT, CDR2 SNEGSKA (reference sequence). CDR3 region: CSARDPGGLYEQYF. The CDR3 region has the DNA TGCAGTGCTAGAGATCCAGGGGGCCTCTACGAGCAGTACTTC.

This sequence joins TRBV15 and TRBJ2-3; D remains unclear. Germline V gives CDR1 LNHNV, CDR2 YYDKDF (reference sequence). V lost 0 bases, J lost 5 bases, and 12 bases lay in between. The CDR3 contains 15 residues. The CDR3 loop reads CATSRDGQEKDTQYF. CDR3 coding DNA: TGTGCCACCAGCAGAGATGGCCAAGAAAAAGATACGCAGTATTTT. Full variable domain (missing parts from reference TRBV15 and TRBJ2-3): DAMVIQNPRYQVTQFGKPVTLSCSQTLNHNVMYWYQQKSSQAPKLLFHYYDKDFNNEADTPDNFQSRRPNTSFCFLDIRSPGLGDTAMYLCATSRDGQEKDTQYFGPGTRLTVL.

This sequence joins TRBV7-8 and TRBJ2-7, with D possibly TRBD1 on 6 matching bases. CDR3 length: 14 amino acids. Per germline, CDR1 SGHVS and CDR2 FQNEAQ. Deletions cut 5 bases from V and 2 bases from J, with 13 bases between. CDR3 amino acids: CASSIRDTPYEQYF. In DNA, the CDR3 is TGTGCCAGCAGCATCCGGGACACCCCCTACGAGCAGTACTTC.

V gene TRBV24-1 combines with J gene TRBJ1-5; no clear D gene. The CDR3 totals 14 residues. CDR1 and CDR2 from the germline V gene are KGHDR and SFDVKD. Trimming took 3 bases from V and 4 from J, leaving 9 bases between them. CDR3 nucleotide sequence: TGTGCCACCAGTGATGGGCAGCCAAATCAGCCCCAGCATTTT. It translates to CATSDGQPNQPQHF.

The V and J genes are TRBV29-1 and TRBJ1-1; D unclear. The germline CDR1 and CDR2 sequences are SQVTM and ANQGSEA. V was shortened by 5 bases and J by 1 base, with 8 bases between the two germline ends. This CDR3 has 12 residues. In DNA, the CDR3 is TGCAGCGTTAGGGAGGGGAACACTGAAGCTTTCTTT. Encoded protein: CSVREGNTEAFF.

CDR3 sequence: CASSVRQGLEQYF. CDR3 bases: TGTGCCAGTAGTGTCCGACAGGGGCTAGAGCAGTACTTC. The chain is built from TRBV19 and TRBJ2-7, with TRBD1 identical over 8 bases. Germline V gene lookup returns CDR1 LNHDA and CDR2 SQIVND (reference sequence). The V gene end was trimmed by 5 bases and the J gene end by 7 bases; junction bases not matched to a gene: 7. CDR3 size: 13 residues.

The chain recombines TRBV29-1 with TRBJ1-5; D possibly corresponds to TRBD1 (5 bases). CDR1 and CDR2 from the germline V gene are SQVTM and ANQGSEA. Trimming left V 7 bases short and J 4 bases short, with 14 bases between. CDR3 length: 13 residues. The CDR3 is CSAQAGWNQPQHF. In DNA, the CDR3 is TGCAGCGCCCAGGCAGGGTGGAATCAGCCCCAGCATTTT.

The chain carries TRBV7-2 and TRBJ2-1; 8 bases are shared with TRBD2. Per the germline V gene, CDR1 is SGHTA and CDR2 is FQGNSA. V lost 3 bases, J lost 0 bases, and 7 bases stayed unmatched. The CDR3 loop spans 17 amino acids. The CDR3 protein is CASSFVGGASSYNEQFF. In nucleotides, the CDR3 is TGTGCCAGCAGCTTCGTCGGGGGGGCCAGCTCCTACAATGAGCAGTTCTTC.

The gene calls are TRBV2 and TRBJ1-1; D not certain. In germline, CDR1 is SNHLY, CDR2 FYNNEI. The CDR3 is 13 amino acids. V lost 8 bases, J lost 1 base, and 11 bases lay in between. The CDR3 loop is CASLIGPNTEAFF. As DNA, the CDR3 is TGTGCCAGCCTCATCGGACCGAACACTGAAGCTTTCTTT. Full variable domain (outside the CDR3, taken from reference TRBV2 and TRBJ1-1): EPEVTQTPSHQVTQMGQEVILRCVPISNHLYFYWYRQILGQKVEFLVSFYNNEISEKSEIFDDQFSVERPDGSNFTLKIRSTKLEDSAMYFCASLIGPNTEAFFGQGTRLTVV.

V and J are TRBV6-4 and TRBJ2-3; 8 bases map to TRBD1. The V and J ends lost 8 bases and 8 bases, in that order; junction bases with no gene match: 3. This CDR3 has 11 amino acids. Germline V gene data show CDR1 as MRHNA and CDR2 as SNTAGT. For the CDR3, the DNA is TGTGCCAGCGGACAGGGCGGTACGCAGTATTTT. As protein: CASGQGGTQYF.

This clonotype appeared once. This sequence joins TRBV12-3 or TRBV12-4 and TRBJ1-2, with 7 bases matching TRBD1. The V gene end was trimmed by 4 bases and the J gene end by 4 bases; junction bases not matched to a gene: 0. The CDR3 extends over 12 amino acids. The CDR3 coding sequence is TGTGCCAGCAGTTGGGACAGCTATGGCTACACCTTC. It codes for CASSWDSYGYTF.

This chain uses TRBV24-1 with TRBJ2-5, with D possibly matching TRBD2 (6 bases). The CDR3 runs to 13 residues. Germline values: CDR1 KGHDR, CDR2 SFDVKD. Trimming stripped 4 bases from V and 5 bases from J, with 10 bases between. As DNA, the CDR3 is TGTGCCACCAGTGAGGGAGGTGGGGAGACCCAGTACTTC. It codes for CATSEGGGETQYF.

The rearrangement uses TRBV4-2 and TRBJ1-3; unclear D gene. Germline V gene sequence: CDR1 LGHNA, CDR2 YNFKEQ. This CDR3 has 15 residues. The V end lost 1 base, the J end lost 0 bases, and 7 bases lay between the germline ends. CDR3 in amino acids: CASSQVGPSGNTIYF. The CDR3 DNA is TGTGCCAGCAGCCAAGTTGGACCCTCTGGAAACACCATATATTTT.

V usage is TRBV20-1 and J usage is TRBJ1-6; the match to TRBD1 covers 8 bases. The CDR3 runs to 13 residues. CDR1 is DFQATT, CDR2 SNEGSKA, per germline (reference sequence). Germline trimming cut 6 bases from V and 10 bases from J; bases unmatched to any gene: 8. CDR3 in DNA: TGCAGTGCGCCCGACAGGGGAGGCTCACCCCTCCACTTT. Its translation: CSAPDRGGSPLHF.

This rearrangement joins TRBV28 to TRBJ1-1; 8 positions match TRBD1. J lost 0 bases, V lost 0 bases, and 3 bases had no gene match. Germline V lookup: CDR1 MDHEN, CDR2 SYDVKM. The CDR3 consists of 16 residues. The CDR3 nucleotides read TGTGCCAGCAGTTTATGGGACAGGGAGGTGAACACTGAAGCTTTCTTT. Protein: CASSLWDREVNTEAFF.

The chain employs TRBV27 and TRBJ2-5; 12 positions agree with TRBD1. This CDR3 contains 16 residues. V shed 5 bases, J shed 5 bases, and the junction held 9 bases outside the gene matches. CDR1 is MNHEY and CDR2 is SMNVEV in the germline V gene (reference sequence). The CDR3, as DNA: TGTGCCAGCAGTGCTCCCGGGACAGGGGGCAGGGAGACCCAGTACTTC. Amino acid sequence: CASSAPGTGGRETQYF.

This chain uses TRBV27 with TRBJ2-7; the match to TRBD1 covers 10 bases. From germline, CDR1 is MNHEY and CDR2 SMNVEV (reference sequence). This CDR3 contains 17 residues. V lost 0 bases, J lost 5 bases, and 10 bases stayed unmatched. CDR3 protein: CASSLSHRQGAMHEQYF. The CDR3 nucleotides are TGTGCCAGCAGTTTATCTCACCGACAGGGGGCAATGCACGAGCAGTACTTC.

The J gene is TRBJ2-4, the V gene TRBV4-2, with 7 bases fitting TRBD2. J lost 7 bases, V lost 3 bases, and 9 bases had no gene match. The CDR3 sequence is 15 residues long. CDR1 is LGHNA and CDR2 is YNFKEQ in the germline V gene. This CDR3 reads CASSQTGGGSNIQYF. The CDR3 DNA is TGTGCCAGCAGCCAGACCGGCGGGGGTTCTAACATTCAGTACTTC.

CDR3 sequence (DNA): TGTGCCAGTAGTGCAACCGGGACACAGTATGGCTACACCTTC. Translating it yields CASSATGTQYGYTF. The chain combines TRBV19 with TRBJ1-2, with D maybe TRBD1 (6 bases). Looked up from germline, CDR1 is LNHDA and CDR2 is SQIVND (reference sequence). The CDR3 totals 14 residues. Trimming took off 5 bases at V and 5 bases at J, with 15 bases between the two ends. Full variable domain (remainder filled in from reference TRBV19 and TRBJ1-2): DGGITQSPKYLFRKEGQNVTLSCEQNLNHDAMYWYRQDPGQGLRLIYYSQIVNDFQKGDIAEGYSVSREKKESFPLTVTSAQKNPTAFYLCASSATGTQYGYTFGSGTRLTVV.

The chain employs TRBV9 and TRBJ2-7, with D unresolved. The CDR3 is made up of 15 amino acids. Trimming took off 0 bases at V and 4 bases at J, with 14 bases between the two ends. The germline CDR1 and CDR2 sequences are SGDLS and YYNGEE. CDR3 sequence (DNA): TGTGCCAGCAGCGTAGGGGGAAAGAGGCCGTACGAGCAGTACTTC. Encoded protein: CASSVGGKRPYEQYF.

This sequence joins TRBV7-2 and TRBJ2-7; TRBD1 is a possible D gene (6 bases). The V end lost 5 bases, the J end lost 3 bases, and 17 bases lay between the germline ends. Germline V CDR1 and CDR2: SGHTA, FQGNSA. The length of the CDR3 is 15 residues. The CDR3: CASSREQGSYYEQYF. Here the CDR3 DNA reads TGTGCCAGCAGCCGCGAACAGGGCTCCTACTACGAGCAGTACTTC.

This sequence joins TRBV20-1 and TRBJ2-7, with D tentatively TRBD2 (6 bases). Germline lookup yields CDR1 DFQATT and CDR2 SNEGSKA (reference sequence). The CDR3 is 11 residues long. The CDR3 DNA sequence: TGCGGAGGGACGGATGACTACGAGCAGTACTTC. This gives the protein CGGTDDYEQYF.

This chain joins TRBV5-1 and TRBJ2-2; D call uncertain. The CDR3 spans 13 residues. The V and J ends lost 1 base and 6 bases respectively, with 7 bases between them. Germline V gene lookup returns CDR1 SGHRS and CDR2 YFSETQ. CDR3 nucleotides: TGCGCCAGCAGCTTGTGGCAGTCCGGGGAGCTGTTTTTT. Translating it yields CASSLWQSGELFF. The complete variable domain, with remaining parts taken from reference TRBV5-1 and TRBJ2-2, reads KAGVTQTPRYLIKTRGQQVTLSCSPISGHRSVSWYQQTPGQGLQFLFEYFSETQRNKGNFPGRFSGRQFSNSRSEMNVSTLELGDSALYLCASSLWQSGELFFGEGSRLTVL.

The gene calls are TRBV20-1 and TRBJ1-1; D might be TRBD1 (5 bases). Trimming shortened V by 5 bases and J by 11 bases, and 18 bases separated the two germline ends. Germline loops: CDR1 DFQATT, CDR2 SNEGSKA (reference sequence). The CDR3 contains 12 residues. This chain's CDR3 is CSAFLIGAGAFF. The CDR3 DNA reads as TGCAGTGCTTTCCTTATAGGGGCTGGCGCTTTCTTT.

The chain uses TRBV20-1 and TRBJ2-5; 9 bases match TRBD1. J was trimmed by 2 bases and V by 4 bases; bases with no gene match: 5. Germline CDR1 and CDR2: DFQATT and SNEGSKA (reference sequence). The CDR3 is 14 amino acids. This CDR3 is CSATETGGQETQYF. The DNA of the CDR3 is TGCAGTGCTACCGAGACAGGGGGACAAGAGACCCAGTACTTC.

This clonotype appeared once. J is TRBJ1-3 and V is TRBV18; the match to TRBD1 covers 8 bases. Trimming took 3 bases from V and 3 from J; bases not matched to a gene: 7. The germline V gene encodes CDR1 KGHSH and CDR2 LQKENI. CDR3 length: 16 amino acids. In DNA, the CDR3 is TGTGCCAGCTCACCCTCGGCAGGGGGCTATGGAAACACCATATATTTT. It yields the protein CASSPSAGGYGNTIYF.

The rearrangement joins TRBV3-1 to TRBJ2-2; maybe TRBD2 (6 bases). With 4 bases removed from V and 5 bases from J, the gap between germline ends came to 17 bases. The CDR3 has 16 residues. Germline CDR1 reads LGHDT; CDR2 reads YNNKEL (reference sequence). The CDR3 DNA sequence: TGTGCCAGCAGCCCAGCAGTGCCGGGGAGGACCGGGGAGCTGTTTTTT. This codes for CASSPAVPGRTGELFF.